Below are 27 T cell receptor beta chains sequenced from a single sample in a study of Graves' ophthalmopathy and Graves' hyperthyroidism. Amplification from RNA transcripts yielded the TCR beta CDR3 regions. In the first round, RT-PCR was carried out with HTBI primers, and a multiplex PCR formed the second round. TCRdb recomputed calls from the multiplex PCR reads with MiXCR, one row per CDR3 protein. Seen here are about 550,000 distinct CDR3 sequences, roughly 40% observed once, and the top ten hold approximately 4.1%. Material for sequencing was peripheral blood or thyroid tissue (not recorded which). The receptors were gathered from an adult man with Graves' hyperthyroidism.

The rearrangement links TRBV20-1 to TRBJ1-4; TRBD1 agrees at 8 bases. V lost 5 bases and J lost 5; bases outside the gene matches: 4. The CDR3 covers 13 residues. Germline CDR1 reads DFQATT; CDR2 reads SNEGSKA (reference sequence). The CDR3 DNA sequence: TGCAGTGCTCAGGACAGGGCGAATGAAAAACTGTTTTTT. Translating gives CSAQDRANEKLFF.

In this sample, this clonotype turned up many times. V and J are TRBV12-3 or TRBV12-4 and TRBJ2-7; the D gene is possibly TRBD1 (5 bases). V shed 5 bases and J shed 9 bases, with 14 bases lying between them. This CDR3 region has 12 residues. DNA of the CDR3: TGTGCCAGCAGTGAGCAGGGTTCCCTGCAGTACTTC. Translating it yields CASSEQGSLQYF.

The chain carries TRBV7-8 and TRBJ2-1, with TRBD2 matching over 8 bases. The V gene end was trimmed by 11 bases and the J gene end by 3 bases; junction bases not matched to a gene: 6. This CDR3 has 13 amino acids. Germline V gives CDR1 SGHVS, CDR2 FQNEAQ. This CDR3 reads CAWNLAGYNEQFF. For the CDR3, the DNA is TGTGCCTGGAACCTAGCGGGCTACAATGAGCAGTTCTTC.

This clonotype was detected ten times or more. The gene calls are TRBV20-1 and TRBJ2-2, with D perhaps matching TRBD1 (6 bases). The CDR3 spans 14 residues. Trimming cost V 1 base and J 4 bases, with 10 bases left between them. The germline V gene has CDR1 DFQATT and CDR2 SNEGSKA (reference sequence). The CDR3 loop reads CSARVGQTTGELFF. CDR3 bases: TGCAGTGCTAGAGTCGGACAGACCACCGGGGAGCTGTTTTTT.

This chain's CDR3 is CSARSLQGDSGETQYF. Here the CDR3 DNA reads TGCAGTGCTAGGTCCCTACAGGGGGATTCGGGAGAGACCCAGTACTTC. The rearrangement links TRBV20-1 to TRBJ2-5; 8 nucleotides line up with TRBD1. V dropped 3 bases and J dropped 4; count of bases not matched to a gene: 13. This CDR3 spans 16 amino acids. Germline CDR1 reads DFQATT; CDR2 reads SNEGSKA (reference sequence).

This clonotype was detected ten times or more. The chain has TRBV29-1 and TRBJ1-2; unclear D gene. The CDR3 spans 10 residues. V was clipped by 0 bases and J by 8 bases, with 4 bases between them. Per germline, CDR1 SQVTM and CDR2 ANQGSEA. This chain's CDR3 is CSVEEGGYTF. The CDR3 DNA sequence: TGCAGCGTTGAAGAAGGGGGCTACACCTTC.

The chain has TRBV19 and TRBJ2-5; D unclear. Trimming removed 4 bases at V and 3 bases at J, with 9 bases between. Germline V CDR1 and CDR2: LNHDA, SQIVND (reference sequence). The length of the CDR3 is 13 residues. CDR3 bases: TGTGCCAGTAGTACCCTCTTTAAAGAGACCCAGTACTTC. This gives the protein CASSTLFKETQYF.

The chain employs TRBV15 and TRBJ2-5; possibly TRBD1 or TRBD2 for D (5 bases each). Trimming took off 0 bases at V and 9 bases at J, with 8 bases between the two ends. The CDR3 extends over 12 amino acids. Germline V gene lookup returns CDR1 LNHNV and CDR2 YYDKDF (reference sequence). CDR3 coding DNA: TGTGCCACCAGCAGAGAGGTGGGGGCCCAGTACTTC. Its protein is CATSREVGAQYF.

In its sample, this clonotype was seen many times. The chain has TRBV2 and TRBJ2-2, with TRBD2 identical over 7 bases. The CDR3 consists of 15 residues. V trimming: 5 bases; J trimming: 6 bases; junction bases outside the gene matches: 9. Germline V lookup: CDR1 SNHLY, CDR2 FYNNEI. The CDR3 loop is CASSTRTSFSGELFF. The CDR3 DNA sequence: TGTGCCAGCAGTACCCGGACTAGTTTCTCCGGGGAGCTGTTTTTT.

This clonotype was seen only a few times. This sequence joins TRBV29-1 and TRBJ2-3, with 8 bases identical to TRBD2. Germline lookup yields CDR1 SQVTM and CDR2 ANQGSEA. The ends lost 7 bases at V and 4 bases at J; junction bases unmatched: 7. The CDR3 spans 13 residues. The CDR3: CSGGGREADTQYF. CDR3 bases: TGCAGCGGGGGAGGGCGGGAGGCAGATACGCAGTATTTT.

V gene TRBV19 combines with J gene TRBJ1-4; 10 bases align to TRBD1. CDR1 LNHDA and CDR2 SQIVND come from the germline V gene (reference sequence). CDR3 length: 15 amino acids. V was pared by 11 bases and J by 7 bases, with 13 bases of the junction left unmatched. The CDR3 here is CAWSVIGTGVEKLFF. The CDR3 nucleotides read TGTGCCTGGAGTGTGATTGGGACAGGGGTTGAAAAACTGTTTTTT.

As to this clonotype: A much more abundant neighbour one base away suggests this may be a read error. J is TRBJ1-1 and V is TRBV6-5; the D is unclear. The germline gives CDR1 MNHEY, CDR2 SVGAGI. Trimming removed 2 bases from V and 0 bases from J, with 4 bases in between. The length of the CDR3 is 13 residues. CDR3 region: CASSYQVNTEAFF. CDR3 DNA: TGTGCCAGCAGTTACCAGGTGAACACTGAAGCTTTCTTT.

The chain joins TRBV27 to TRBJ1-1, with 7 bases identical to TRBD1. The length of the CDR3 is 14 residues. The junction had 10 bases not matched to a gene; V was cut back by 5 bases and J by 7 bases. Germline CDR1 and CDR2: MNHEY and SMNVEV (reference sequence). Here the CDR3 reads CASSPTGQLIEAFF. DNA for the CDR3: TGTGCCAGCAGTCCTACGGGACAGTTGATTGAAGCTTTCTTT.

Ten or more counts support this clonotype. The rearrangement uses TRBV25-1 and TRBJ1-1; a weak D match, TRBD1 (5 bases). The V gene's germline CDR1 is MGHDK and CDR2 SYGVNS. The CDR3 has 15 amino acids. Trimming shortened V by 5 bases and J by 1 base, and 14 bases separated the two germline ends. CDR3 bases: TGTGCCAGCAGTCGGGCGAGGGGACCGAACACTGAAGCTTTCTTT. Its protein is CASSRARGPNTEAFF.

In its sample, this clonotype was seen a few times. The chain combines TRBV7-9 with TRBJ2-7; a possible D gene is TRBD1 (5 bases). Germline V CDR1 and CDR2: SEHNR, FQNEAQ (reference sequence). CDR3 length: 16 residues. The germline V and J ends were trimmed by 7 bases and 0 bases, with 19 bases remaining between them. In DNA form, the CDR3 reads TGTGCCAGCACCCTTTTGGGGCAGGCAAACTCCTACGAGCAGTACTTC. It codes for CASTLLGQANSYEQYF.

The chain carries TRBV10-3 and TRBJ1-2; TRBD1 matches 12 bases. CDR1 and CDR2 (germline): ENHRY, SYGVKD. The CDR3 is 15 residues long. J gave up 6 bases and V 10 bases, and 12 bases lay outside the gene matches. In DNA, the CDR3 is TGTGCCAGCATGGGACAGGGGGCGCCGTGGAATGGCTACACCTTC. Residues: CASMGQGAPWNGYTF.

On this clonotype itself: The junction differs from germline at one of its ends, possibly a read error. The chain has TRBV12-3 or TRBV12-4 and TRBJ1-4, with D uncertain. The CDR3 is made up of 13 amino acids. CDR3 nucleotide sequence: TGTGCCAGCAGTCTAGCTGCGGGTGAAAAACTGTTTTTT. Protein product: CASSLAAGEKLFF.

The chain recombines TRBV12-3 or TRBV12-4 with TRBJ1-4; 7 bases are shared with TRBD1. This CDR3 spans 16 amino acids. The trim removed 5 bases at V and 4 bases at J, leaving 10 bases unmatched. CDR3 nucleotide sequence: TGTGCCAGCAGTCCTCCCGACAGGGCCCGTAATGAAAAACTGTTTTTT. It is translated as CASSPPDRARNEKLFF.

The J gene is TRBJ2-7, the V gene TRBV7-9; 10 positions match TRBD2. This CDR3 has 15 residues. The J segment lost 7 bases and the V segment lost 1 base, leaving 7 bases of the junction unmatched. CDR1 is SEHNR, CDR2 FQNEAQ, per germline (reference sequence). CDR3 coding DNA: TGTGCCAGCAGCTTAGAACTAGCGGGGAACAATGAGCAGTACTTC. It yields the protein CASSLELAGNNEQYF.

In regard to this clonotype: Germline and junction disagree at one end, which may indicate a read error. This chain joins TRBV10-3 and TRBJ2-7, with D possibly being TRBD2 (6 bases). This CDR3 is 16 amino acids long. Looked up from germline, CDR1 is ENHRY and CDR2 is SYGVKD. The CDR3 DNA follows: TGTGCCAGCAGTTACAGGCAGGAGGGGTGGATGGACGAGCACTACTTC. It yields the protein CASSYRQEGWMDEHYF.

This clonotype was counted many times. The rearrangement links TRBV7-8 to TRBJ1-5, with a possible D match to TRBD1 (6 bases). V shed 1 base and J shed 6 bases, with 13 bases lying between them. Germline V gene lookup returns CDR1 SGHVS and CDR2 FQNEAQ. The CDR3 sequence is 15 residues long. CDR3 sequence: CASSLVVGGIQPQHF. In nucleotides, the CDR3 is TGTGCCAGCAGCTTAGTGGTAGGGGGGATTCAGCCCCAGCATTTT.

The V call is TRBV7-6, the J call TRBJ1-3; D not resolved. Deletions cut 3 bases from V and 0 bases from J, with 12 bases between. CDR3 length: 16 residues. The germline V gene has CDR1 SGHVS and CDR2 FNYEAQ. CDR3 sequence: CASSLSVLFSGNTIYF. In DNA, the CDR3 is TGTGCCAGCAGCTTGAGTGTTCTATTCTCTGGAAACACCATATATTTT.

The chain combines TRBV7-3 with TRBJ2-2; D ambiguous. The germline V gene has CDR1 SGHTA and CDR2 FQGTGA. This CDR3 region has 14 residues. V was trimmed by 5 bases and J by 6 bases, leaving 13 bases between them. DNA of the CDR3: TGTGCCAGCAGCCCGACAAGGTTGGCCGGGGAGCTGTTTTTT. Residues: CASSPTRLAGELFF.

This clonotype was seen once. V usage is TRBV20-1 and J usage is TRBJ1-2; TRBD2 matches 7 bases. The last part of the DNA fits TRBJ2-1 better; the J call may be wrong. Germline V gene sequence: CDR1 DFQATT, CDR2 SNEGSKA (reference sequence). The CDR3 totals 15 residues. As DNA, the CDR3 is TGCAGTGCTAGAGATAAAAGCGGGGCCTACAATGAGCAGTTCTTC. As protein: CSARDKSGAYNEQFF.

The chain couples TRBV2 to TRBJ2-3; 7 bases are shared with TRBD1. The germline CDR1 and CDR2 sequences are SNHLY and FYNNEI. The CDR3 runs 15 residues. With V trimmed by 8 bases and J by 0 bases, 8 bases remained unmatched. The CDR3 is CASHVGTASTDTQYF. In DNA form, the CDR3 reads TGTGCCAGCCACGTAGGGACAGCTAGCACAGATACGCAGTATTTT.

Many counts were recorded for this clonotype. V gene TRBV5-1 combines with J gene TRBJ2-7; D perhaps matches TRBD2 (6 bases). Germline V CDR1 and CDR2: SGHRS, YFSETQ. This CDR3 has 15 residues. The ends were cut back, 0 bases at V and 2 bases at J, with 12 bases in the middle. The CDR3 bases are TGCGCCAGCAGCTTGGGTCGGGGACTGACCTACGAGCAGTACTTC. Protein: CASSLGRGLTYEQYF.

A few counts support this clonotype. The rearrangement joins TRBV12-5 to TRBJ1-4; D not resolved. The CDR3 is 16 residues long. Germline CDR1 and CDR2: LGHNT and FRNRAP. V shed 6 bases and J shed 2 bases, with 16 bases lying between them. CDR3 sequence: CASGQLVGATNEKLFF. The CDR3 DNA sequence: TGTGCTAGTGGCCAACTCGTCGGAGCGACTAATGAAAAACTGTTTTTT.